Listed below are T cell receptor beta chains from one sample, sequenced in a study of blood T cell repertoires in COVID-19. Only in-frame clones appear in the TCRdb table, and some are missing; sequencing was by immunoSEQ multiplex PCR. The sample has approximately 190,000 clones, 80% seen once. The sample consisted of peripheral blood. The receptors were sampled from a man in his fifties or sixties with acute or convalescent COVID-19. Each CDR3 is given with its conserved first and last residue. Fields, in order: V gene, D gene, CDR3 length, J gene, clone size, CDR3 DNA, CDR3 protein. A D gene is named only where the DNA matches it firmly. Rows give clone size only sometimes, using once, few, many, or a class for an expanded clone.

v_gene: TRBV21-1; d_gene: -; len: 18; j_gene: TRBJ1-1; abundance: -; CDR3nt: TGTGCCAGCAGCAAATTGGAGGTCTTGAGACAGGGACCGGCTGAAGCTTTCTTT; CDR3aa: CASSKLEVLRQGPAEAFF
v_gene: TRBV2; d_gene: TRBD2; len: 17; j_gene: TRBJ2-3; abundance: -; CDR3nt: TGTGCCAGCAGTGCCCCTAGCGGGGGGGCTAGCACAGATACGCAGTATTTT; CDR3aa: CASSAPSGGASTDTQYF
v_gene: TRBV30; d_gene: TRBD1; len: 17; j_gene: TRBJ2-7; abundance: -; CDR3nt: TGTGCCTGGAGCGGGACAGGGGTAAACCCGAGCTCCTACGAGCAGTACTTC; CDR3aa: CAWSGTGVNPSSYEQYF
v_gene: TRBV18; d_gene: -; len: 16; j_gene: TRBJ2-2; abundance: -; CDR3nt: TGTGCCAGCTCACCATCTACCTTAAGCAACACCGGGGAGCTGTTTTTT; CDR3aa: CASSPSTLSNTGELFF
v_gene: TRBV30; d_gene: -; len: 15; j_gene: TRBJ1-5; abundance: -; CDR3nt: TGTGCCTGGTCCGCAGGTTCCTATAGCAATCAGCCCCAGCATTTT; CDR3aa: CAWSAGSYSNQPQHF
v_gene: TRBV30; d_gene: -; len: 14; j_gene: TRBJ2-7; abundance: -; CDR3nt: TGTGCCTGGGAAAGGGACTGGAGCTCCTACGAGCAGTACTTC; CDR3aa: CAWERDWSSYEQYF
v_gene: TRBV6-4; d_gene: -; len: 15; j_gene: TRBJ2-6; abundance: -; CDR3nt: TGTGCCAGCAGTGACTCGGGGGGTGGGGCCAACGTCCTGACTTTC; CDR3aa: CASSDSGGGANVLTF
v_gene: TRBV6-5; d_gene: TRBD2; len: 12; j_gene: TRBJ2-5; abundance: once; CDR3nt: TGTGCCAGCAGTTACCCGGGAGGGACCCAGTACTTC; CDR3aa: CASSYPGGTQYF
v_gene: TRBV7-2; d_gene: TRBD1; len: 15; j_gene: TRBJ1-2; abundance: -; CDR3nt: TGTGCCAGCAGGGATACAGGGGGCGCAGGCTATGGCTACACCTTC; CDR3aa: CASRDTGGAGYGYTF
v_gene: TRBV6-4; d_gene: -; len: 13; j_gene: TRBJ1-6; abundance: once; CDR3nt: TGTGCCAGCAGTGACTGGGCAGATTCACCCCTCCACTTT; CDR3aa: CASSDWADSPLHF
v_gene: TRBV21-1; d_gene: -; len: 15; j_gene: TRBJ1-1; abundance: -; CDR3nt: TGTGCCAGTCGGAAGGTAAAGGACAGAAACACTGAAGCTTTCTTT; CDR3aa: CASRKVKDRNTEAFF
v_gene: TRBV9; d_gene: TRBD2; len: 16; j_gene: TRBJ2-3; abundance: -; CDR3nt: TGTGCCAGCAGCGTATCTAGCGGGAGGCTCACAGATACGCAGTATTTT; CDR3aa: CASSVSSGRLTDTQYF
v_gene: TRBV9; d_gene: -; len: 14; j_gene: TRBJ1-1; abundance: -; CDR3nt: TGTGCCAGCAGCGTAAGTACGGTGAACACTGAAGCTTTCTTT; CDR3aa: CASSVSTVNTEAFF
v_gene: TRBV6-4; d_gene: TRBD2; len: 15; j_gene: TRBJ2-1; abundance: -; CDR3nt: TGTGCCAGCAGCCCTCAGCGGGGGGGCCTTGGTGAGCAGTTCTTC; CDR3aa: CASSPQRGGLGEQFF
v_gene: TRBV2; d_gene: TRBD1; len: 15; j_gene: TRBJ1-1; abundance: -; CDR3nt: TGTGCCAGCAGGTTTACGGGACAGGTGAACACTGAAGCTTTCTTT; CDR3aa: CASRFTGQVNTEAFF
v_gene: TRBV5-1; d_gene: -; len: 16; j_gene: TRBJ1-5; abundance: once; CDR3nt: TGCGCCAGCAGCTTGCAGGGGCCCGGCAGCAATCAGCCCCAGCATTTT; CDR3aa: CASSLQGPGSNQPQHF
v_gene: TRBV9; d_gene: TRBD2; len: 14; j_gene: TRBJ2-1; abundance: -; CDR3nt: TGTGCCAGCAGCGTTAGCGGGGGATACAATGAGCAGTTCTTC; CDR3aa: CASSVSGGYNEQFF
v_gene: TRBV5-4; d_gene: -; len: 12; j_gene: TRBJ2-7; abundance: -; CDR3nt: TGTGCCAGCGGCGGGGGCACCTACGAGCAGTACTTC; CDR3aa: CASGGGTYEQYF
v_gene: TRBV7-9; d_gene: -; len: 14; j_gene: TRBJ1-4; abundance: few; CDR3nt: TGTGCCAGCAGCTTCCGACAGTCTAATGAAAAACTGTTTTTT; CDR3aa: CASSFRQSNEKLFF
v_gene: TRBV2; d_gene: TRBD1; len: 15; j_gene: TRBJ1-1; abundance: -; CDR3nt: TGTGCCTCCCTACCTATGGGACAGAAGAACACTGAAGCTTTCTTT; CDR3aa: CASLPMGQKNTEAFF
v_gene: TRBV7-9; d_gene: TRBD2; len: 15; j_gene: TRBJ2-3; abundance: -; CDR3nt: TGTGCCAGCAACCCAAAACGGGAGGTCACAGATACGCAGTATTTT; CDR3aa: CASNPKREVTDTQYF
v_gene: TRBV19; d_gene: TRBD1; len: 16; j_gene: TRBJ2-2; abundance: -; CDR3nt: TGTGCCAGTAGACTCGGACAGGGAAGGCGAACCGGGGAGCTGTTTTTT; CDR3aa: CASRLGQGRRTGELFF
v_gene: TRBV5-6; d_gene: -; len: 13; j_gene: TRBJ1-2; abundance: -; CDR3nt: TGTGCCAGCAGCTTGCAGGGGAACTATGGCTACACCTTC; CDR3aa: CASSLQGNYGYTF
v_gene: TRBV7-2; d_gene: TRBD2; len: 16; j_gene: TRBJ2-3; abundance: once; CDR3nt: TGTGCCAGCAGCTTAAAGTCCCTAGCGGGGGGGGTCAAGCAGTATTTT; CDR3aa: CASSLKSLAGGVKQYF
v_gene: TRBV4-1; d_gene: TRBD1; len: 18; j_gene: TRBJ1-3; abundance: -; CDR3nt: TGCGCCAGCAGCCAATTTTCCACAGGGGGCGATGCTGGAAACACCATATATTTT; CDR3aa: CASSQFSTGGDAGNTIYF
v_gene: TRBV6-5; d_gene: -; len: 13; j_gene: TRBJ1-5; abundance: -; CDR3nt: TGTGCCAGCAGTTACGATAAGCATCAGCCCCAGCATTTT; CDR3aa: CASSYDKHQPQHF
v_gene: TRBV3-1/TRBV3-2; d_gene: TRBD2; len: 16; j_gene: TRBJ2-1; abundance: -; CDR3nt: TGTGCCAGCAGCCACGGGACTAGCGGTACCTACAATGAGCAGTTCTTC; CDR3aa: CASSHGTSGTYNEQFF
v_gene: TRBV12-3/TRBV12-4; d_gene: -; len: 13; j_gene: TRBJ1-2; abundance: medium-sized; CDR3nt: TGTGCCAGCAGTTTTCGTAACTTCTATGGCTACACCTTC; CDR3aa: CASSFRNFYGYTF
v_gene: TRBV11-2; d_gene: -; len: 15; j_gene: TRBJ2-1; abundance: -; CDR3nt: TGTGCCACCCCCCCCTTCAGGGGAACCTACAATGAGCAGTTCTTC; CDR3aa: CATPPFRGTYNEQFF
v_gene: TRBV2; d_gene: -; len: 15; j_gene: TRBJ1-1; abundance: -; CDR3nt: TGTGCCAGCAGCGCTCCATACAGGGAGAACACTGAAGCTTTCTTT; CDR3aa: CASSAPYRENTEAFF
v_gene: TRBV6-4; d_gene: TRBD1; len: 14; j_gene: TRBJ2-7; abundance: few; CDR3nt: TGTGCCACCGCGACCGGGACAGAAAGTGACGAGCAGTACTTC; CDR3aa: CATATGTESDEQYF
v_gene: TRBV10-2; d_gene: TRBD2; len: 16; j_gene: TRBJ2-7; abundance: -; CDR3nt: TGCGCCAGCAGTGGGTCGGGGAGCGGGAGAACCTACGAGCAGTACTTC; CDR3aa: CASSGSGSGRTYEQYF
v_gene: TRBV4-1; d_gene: TRBD1; len: 16; j_gene: TRBJ2-3; abundance: -; CDR3nt: TGCGCCAGCAGCCAAGATCGGGGACAGGACACAGATACGCAGTATTTT; CDR3aa: CASSQDRGQDTDTQYF
v_gene: TRBV3-1/TRBV3-2; d_gene: TRBD2; len: 18; j_gene: TRBJ2-1; abundance: -; CDR3nt: TGTGCCAGCAGCCAAAACATCGGGACTAGCGGGAGGCGAAATGAGCAGTTCTTC; CDR3aa: CASSQNIGTSGRRNEQFF
v_gene: TRBV7-3; d_gene: -; len: 14; j_gene: TRBJ1-6; abundance: -; CDR3nt: TGTGCCGGGCACAGGACAGTAGAAAATTCACCCCTCCACTTT; CDR3aa: CAGHRTVENSPLHF
v_gene: TRBV7-3; d_gene: -; len: 13; j_gene: TRBJ2-5; abundance: -; CDR3nt: TGTGCCAGCAGCCCACGGGGCCAAGAGACCCAGTACTTC; CDR3aa: CASSPRGQETQYF
v_gene: TRBV12-5; d_gene: -; len: 14; j_gene: TRBJ1-5; abundance: -; CDR3nt: TGTGCTAGTGGTTTGCTATCAGGTCATCAGCCCCAGCATTTT; CDR3aa: CASGLLSGHQPQHF
v_gene: TRBV9; d_gene: -; len: 15; j_gene: TRBJ2-7; abundance: -; CDR3nt: TGTGCCAGCAGCGTCAATCCAGGGTCCCAATACGAGCAGTACTTC; CDR3aa: CASSVNPGSQYEQYF
v_gene: TRBV2; d_gene: -; len: 15; j_gene: TRBJ1-4; abundance: -; CDR3nt: TGTGCCAGCCTTGGAGCCGGAGGAACCCATGAAAAACTGTTTTTT; CDR3aa: CASLGAGGTHEKLFF
v_gene: TRBV7-9; d_gene: TRBD1; len: 18; j_gene: TRBJ2-2; abundance: -; CDR3nt: TGTGCCAGCAGCTTGGACAGGGGGTTAGCGCGTGGCACCGGGGAGCTGTTTTTT; CDR3aa: CASSLDRGLARGTGELFF
v_gene: TRBV4-1; d_gene: -; len: 13; j_gene: TRBJ1-1; abundance: once; CDR3nt: TGCGCCAGCAGCCAAGGCAGAATTACTGAAGCTTTCTTT; CDR3aa: CASSQGRITEAFF
v_gene: TRBV7-3; d_gene: TRBD1; len: 15; j_gene: TRBJ1-6; abundance: -; CDR3nt: TGTGCCAGCAGCTTAGCCGGGACAGGGGTATCACCCCTCCACTTT; CDR3aa: CASSLAGTGVSPLHF
v_gene: TRBV7-2; d_gene: TRBD2; len: 15; j_gene: TRBJ2-1; abundance: -; CDR3nt: TGTGCCAGCAGCTTCCGACTAGCGGGGGGAGGTGAGCAGTTCTTC; CDR3aa: CASSFRLAGGGEQFF
v_gene: TRBV6-6; d_gene: TRBD1; len: 15; j_gene: TRBJ2-7; abundance: -; CDR3nt: TGTGCCAGCAGTCCCGGGACAGGGGGTCGGTACCAGCAGTACTTC; CDR3aa: CASSPGTGGRYQQYF
v_gene: TRBV10-3; d_gene: TRBD1; len: 18; j_gene: TRBJ1-2; abundance: -; CDR3nt: TGTGCCATCAGCGAAGCACCCCCGGGACAGCGATTTAACTATGGCTACACCTTC; CDR3aa: CAISEAPPGQRFNYGYTF
v_gene: TRBV19; d_gene: -; len: 13; j_gene: TRBJ1-5; abundance: few; CDR3nt: TGTGCCAGTAGTATGGAGGGAAATCAGCCCCAGCATTTT; CDR3aa: CASSMEGNQPQHF
v_gene: TRBV6-5; d_gene: TRBD1; len: 16; j_gene: TRBJ2-7; abundance: -; CDR3nt: TGTGCCAGCAGTTACTCGAGATACAGGGGTGGGTACGAGCAGTACTTC; CDR3aa: CASSYSRYRGGYEQYF
v_gene: TRBV19; d_gene: -; len: 14; j_gene: TRBJ2-5; abundance: -; CDR3nt: TGTGCCAGTAGTATTGGGCTAGCGATAGAGACCCAGTACTTC; CDR3aa: CASSIGLAIETQYF
v_gene: TRBV7-6; d_gene: -; len: 15; j_gene: TRBJ2-1; abundance: -; CDR3nt: TGTGCCAGCAGCTTAGAGGGGGACGCCTACAATGAGCAGTTCTTC; CDR3aa: CASSLEGDAYNEQFF
v_gene: TRBV2; d_gene: -; len: 13; j_gene: TRBJ2-7; abundance: -; CDR3nt: TGTGCCAGCAGCTCGGGGATAAGCTACGAGCAGTACTTC; CDR3aa: CASSSGISYEQYF
v_gene: TRBV20-1; d_gene: -; len: 11; j_gene: TRBJ2-3; abundance: -; CDR3nt: TGCAGTGCTAGACGGGAAAATACGCAGTATTTT; CDR3aa: CSARRENTQYF
v_gene: TRBV2; d_gene: -; len: 15; j_gene: TRBJ1-5; abundance: once; CDR3nt: TGTGCCAGCAGTGAAGACAGGAACCCCAATCAGCCCCAGCATTTT; CDR3aa: CASSEDRNPNQPQHF
v_gene: TRBV6-4; d_gene: TRBD1; len: 18; j_gene: TRBJ1-5; abundance: -; CDR3nt: TGTGCCAGCAGTGACCCGAAGGGACAGGTCTATAGCAATCAGCCCCAGCATTTT; CDR3aa: CASSDPKGQVYSNQPQHF
v_gene: TRBV19; d_gene: -; len: 15; j_gene: TRBJ2-2; abundance: -; CDR3nt: TGTGCCAGTAGGAACAGAGGGCTGAACACCGGGGAGCTGTTTTTT; CDR3aa: CASRNRGLNTGELFF
v_gene: TRBV27; d_gene: TRBD1; len: 15; j_gene: TRBJ2-7; abundance: once; CDR3nt: TGTGCCAGCAGTCCTTGGGACAGGGCCTCCTACGAGCAGTACTTC; CDR3aa: CASSPWDRASYEQYF